The 2 T cell receptor beta chains below were found in one sample sequenced in a study of T cell responses to AZD1222 COVID-19 vaccine (dated by TCRdb to about 2021). The library was made by the immunoSEQ multiplex PCR assay. TCRdb retrieved this table from immuneACCESS and kept in-frame rearrangements only. Not all clones are present; in checked studies, unresolved V genes account for under half, and no reason is known for the remainder. This sample holds under 300,000 clones; over 85% were observed only once. Of the sample, less than 0.65% falls within the top ten clones. In light of the paper, this sample's time point label describes: baseline before first vaccination. This sample comprised peripheral blood, obtained on day 0 of AZD1222 vaccination. All receptors come from an adult in good health.

The chain has TRBV12-2 and TRBJ2-7; the table assigns TRBD2, which was not confirmed against the DNA. TRBV12-2 is a pseudogene locus. This CDR3 region has 15 residues. CDR3 bases: TGTGCAAGTCGCTTAAACGGGACTAGTTCCTACGAGCAGTACTTC. It is translated as CASRLNGTSSYEQYF.

The chain is built from TRBV6-6 and TRBJ1-1; no firm D call. CDR1 is MNHNY, CDR2 SVGAGI, per germline (reference sequence). The CDR3 is 15 residues long. Trimming took 2 bases from V and 0 from J, leaving 10 bases between them. The CDR3 DNA reads as TGTGCCAGCAGTTACGAGGGATTCTTGAACACTGAAGCTTTCTTT. Encoded protein: CASSYEGFLNTEAFF.